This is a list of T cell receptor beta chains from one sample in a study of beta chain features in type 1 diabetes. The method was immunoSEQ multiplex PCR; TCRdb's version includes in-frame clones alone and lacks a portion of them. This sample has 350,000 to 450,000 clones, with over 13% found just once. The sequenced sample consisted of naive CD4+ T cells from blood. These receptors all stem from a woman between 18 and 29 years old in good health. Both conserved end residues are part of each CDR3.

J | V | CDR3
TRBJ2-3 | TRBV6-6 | CASGSPDRGHHTQYF
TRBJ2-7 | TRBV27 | CASSLRAGVLYEQYF
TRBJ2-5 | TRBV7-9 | CASRRAGGPGETQYF
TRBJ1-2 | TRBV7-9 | CASSFNPANYGYTF
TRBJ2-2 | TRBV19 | CASTYWDRGSRELFF
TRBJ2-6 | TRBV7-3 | CASSLTGSQYSGANVLTF
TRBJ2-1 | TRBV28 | CASNPPGMDEQFF
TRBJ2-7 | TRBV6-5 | CASSSSTSEQYF
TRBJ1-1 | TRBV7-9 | CASSLGGRLYTEAFF
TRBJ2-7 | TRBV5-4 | CASSFGLAVDYEQYF
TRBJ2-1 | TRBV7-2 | CASSFNLNNEQFF
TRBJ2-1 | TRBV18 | CASSPPTSGRFYNEQFF
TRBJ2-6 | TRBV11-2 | CASSLGTGANVLTF
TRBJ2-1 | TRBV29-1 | CSVQNDRVLTNEQFF
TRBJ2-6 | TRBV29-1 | CSVRDRGGSGANVLTF
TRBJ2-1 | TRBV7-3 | CASSATSGRAHEQFF
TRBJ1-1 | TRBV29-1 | CSVTGRVTEAFF
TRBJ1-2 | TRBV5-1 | CASSWSTGEKYGYTF
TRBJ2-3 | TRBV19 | CASSMTADTQYF
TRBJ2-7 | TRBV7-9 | CASSPRTFSSYEQYF
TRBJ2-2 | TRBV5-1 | CASSLTTGGGNGELFF
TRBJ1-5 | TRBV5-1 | CASSFPGTGVNQPQHF
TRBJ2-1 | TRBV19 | CASSAGTPSSYNEQFF
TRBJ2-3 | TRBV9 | CASSVGHGRATDTQYF
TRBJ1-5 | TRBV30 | CAWSVQGHQPQHF
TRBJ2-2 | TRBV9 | CASSGAGLAKTRAGELFF
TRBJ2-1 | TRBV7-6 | CASSSGLAGAWAEQFF
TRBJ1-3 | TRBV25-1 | CASSEYAVSGNTIYF
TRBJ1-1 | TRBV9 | CASSAGLRNTEAFF
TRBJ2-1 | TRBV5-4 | CASSLGQGNEQFF
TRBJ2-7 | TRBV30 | CAWNGGQGAYEQYF
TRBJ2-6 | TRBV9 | CASSARDRGASGANVLTF
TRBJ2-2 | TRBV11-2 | CASRSVSRQGPTGELFF
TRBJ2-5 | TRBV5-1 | CASSPGTSQETQYF
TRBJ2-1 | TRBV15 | CATSRGGTGVDEQFF
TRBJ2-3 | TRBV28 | CASSGIRTTSGNTDTQYF
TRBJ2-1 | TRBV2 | CASRPWRELGSYNEQFF
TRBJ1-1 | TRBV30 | CAWTMSVNTEAFF
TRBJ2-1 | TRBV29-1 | CSGSDEQFF
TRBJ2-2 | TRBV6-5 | CASSYSAGETGELFF
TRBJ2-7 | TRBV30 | CAWSQGYEQYF
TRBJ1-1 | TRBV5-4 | CASSSPKRAEAFF
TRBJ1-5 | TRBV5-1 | CASSLQGGSNQPQHF
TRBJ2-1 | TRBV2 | CASRASSGRLDEQFF
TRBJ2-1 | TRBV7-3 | CASSRGTSGPNEQFF
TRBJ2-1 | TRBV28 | CASLLGGDNEQFF
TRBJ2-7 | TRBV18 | CASSPPIWDRPSYEQYF
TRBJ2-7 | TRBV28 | CASTTTRYEQYF
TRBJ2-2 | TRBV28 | CASSFGDTGELFF
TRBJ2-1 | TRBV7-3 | CASSLARGLAGGEQFF
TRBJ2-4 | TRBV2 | CASSAERGAKNIQYF
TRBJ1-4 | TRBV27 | CASRHHRDPAMTKLFF
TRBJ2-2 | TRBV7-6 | CASSPRTVNTGELFF
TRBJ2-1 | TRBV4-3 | CASSHLIGRDSNEQFF
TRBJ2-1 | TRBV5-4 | CASSSRTSGVYNEQFF
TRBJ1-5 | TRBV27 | CASRLRQNSNQPQHF
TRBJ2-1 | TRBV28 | CASSLYYNEQFF
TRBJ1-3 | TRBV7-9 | CASSTPPGQGSFSGNTIYF
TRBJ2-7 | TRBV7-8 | CASSLVGNEQYF
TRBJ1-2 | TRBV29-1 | CSVSGGFGYGYTF